Described below is a single TCR beta chain sequence and its context. This record comes from a study of blood T cell repertoires in COVID-19. Looking at the study overall: Some COVID-19 samples were acute and others convalescent; all came from the United States, Italy and Spain. PBMCs, B-cell-depleted T cells, or T cells provided the cDNA or gDNA that made up the material.

Per the original methods: Scientists estimated how many nucleated cells there were by amplifying reference gene primers. Repertoires were generated with immunoSEQ multiplex PCR, while TCRdb's copy carries only in-frame clones and drops some. V and J calls and clone size are copied from that table; D and trimming were computed from the DNA. The sample comprises 110,000 or so clones, 80% to 90% of which are singletons, and around 4.5% rests with the top ten. Trimming stripped 3 bases from V and 1 base from J, with 16 bases between. There are 17 residues in the CDR3. Germline CDR1 is SNHLY and CDR2 is FYNNEI.

This receptor was identified in a woman aged 50 to 60 with acute or convalescent COVID-19. This chain links TRBV2 with TRBJ1-5; D is undetermined. Sequencing was performed on peripheral blood. As DNA, the CDR3 is TGTGCCAGCAGTGAGAATGAACTCGGGGAAAGCAATCAGCCCCAGCATTTT. As protein: CASSENELGESNQPQHF.